A selection of T cell receptor beta chains follows, all from one sample in a study of T cells in Graves' hyperthyroidism and ophthalmopathy. TCRdb ran MiXCR on the multiplex PCR reads and lists one entry per CDR3 protein. Counted here are about 640,000 distinct CDR3 sequences, around 20% occurring once; the ten biggest clones make up more than 30%. Input material: blood. These receptors were taken from a man aged 25-40 years with Graves' ophthalmopathy. CDR3s leave out the opening cysteine and the closing phenylalanine or tryptophan.

>TRBJ2-5|TRBV4-3
ASSQEGGKPGLAAYVTQY
>TRBJ2-7|TRBV27
ASSPSQQLSYEQY
>TRBJ1-1|TRBV4-1
ASSQYGGWGTEAF
>TRBJ2-3|TRBV27
ASRGQGTDTQY
>TRBJ2-1|TRBV12-5
AIGQSSYNEQF
>TRBJ2-7|TRBV5-1
ASSGDTDYEQY
>TRBJ2-3|TRBV19
ASSIEDLADTQY
>TRBJ2-1|TRBV20-1
SAYQGQINEQF
>TRBJ2-2|TRBV30
AWRPNGELF
>TRBJ1-2|TRBV7-9
ASSMTGGGSGYT
>TRBJ2-3|TRBV6-1
ASSRQGSTDTQY
>TRBJ2-7|TRBV10-2
ASSDEDNRYSYEQY
>TRBJ1-5|TRBV5-6
ASSFGTGANQPQH
>TRBJ2-7|TRBV11-2
ASSRMGNEQY
>TRBJ1-2|TRBV9
ASSGGNRSYGYT
>TRBJ2-1|TRBV5-5
ASSLEGLAGLYNEQF
>TRBJ2-7|TRBV7-2
ASTHRGGGQTYEQY
>TRBJ2-2|TRBV6-1
ASKGQGLPGELF
>TRBJ2-7|TRBV10-3
AISPRAYEQY
>TRBJ2-5|TRBV7-2
ASSQEEGLAPGAVETQY
>TRBJ1-1|TRBV11-2
ASSLGGGTPNTEAF
>TRBJ1-5|TRBV28
ASSLNGDNQPQH
>TRBJ2-1|TRBV6-2/TRBV6-3
ASRGGTSGTTYNEQF
>TRBJ1-2|TRBV4-2
ASSQLGSGDGYT
>TRBJ2-4|TRBV6-1
ASSGRGAAKNIQY
>TRBJ2-2|TRBV2
ASSGVGTGELF
>TRBJ2-3|TRBV24-1
ATSVTLAGGSDTQY